The source of this TCR beta chain is a study of blood T cell repertoires in COVID-19 (TCRdb year 2020). In the study overall: Samples covering the acute and convalescent phases of COVID-19 were provided by collaborators in the United States, Italy and Spain. The material from the prospective study consisted of cDNA or gDNA derived from T cells, B-cell-depleted T cells, or PBMCs. Deeply sampled blood TCRbeta repertoires from subjects exposed to, actively infected with, or recovered from COVID-19 were included in the dataset. The repertoires were made available in a free public database intended to serve as a resource for research on the immune response to SARS-CoV-2. The samples were drawn from the first 160 participants of the ongoing ImmuneRACE study and from 950 to 1,500 subjects provided by 6 global collaborators. A de-identified subject ID, COVID-19 status, age in years and sex were almost always included in the sample metadata. HLA class I and class II types, where available, came from metadata supplied by the sample provider rather than from assay-based typing.

Broad study findings and their caveats: The amount of clinical and demographic metadata varied by source and participant and was provided uncurated.

At the junction V is shortened by 6 bases and J by 0 bases, with 17 bases in between. Measured from the cysteine to the phenylalanine, the CDR3 is 16 residues long. Left in the record is the CDR3 DNA by itself, 48 bases read in frame from the first base. CDR1 KGHSH and CDR2 LQKENI are derived from the germline V gene. TCRbeta CDR3 regions were amplified from genomic DNA by means of the immunoSEQ Assay, a bias-controlled multiplex PCR. The original methods were these. Nucleated cell counts per sample were estimated from amplification of reference gene primers within the assay. To quantify the absolute abundance of each unique TCRbeta CDR3 rearrangement, sequence reads were collapsed and filtered. For each sample, productive Simpson clonality was calculated by taking the square root of Simpson's diversity index across productive rearrangements. As stored in TCRdb, this immuneACCESS dataset retains in-frame rearrangements with V and J assigned. A fraction of the clones does not appear; measured against another copy, unresolved V genes explain less than half of the discrepancy, and the remainder lacks a known reason. That table furnishes V, J and clone size, whereas the DNA furnished D and trimming. This sample is represented by some 490,000 clones; roughly nine tenths of them were singletons. The ten largest account for approximately 8% of the sample.

Participants in the prospective study were enrolled through a virtual design, were aged roughly 18 to 90 years, and lived in approximately 24 United States geographic areas. In the prospective study, participants were assigned to cohorts based on the clinical history participants reported in a screening survey and a study questionnaire. Recovered participants in ImmuneRACE Cohort 3 were defined as having two consecutive negative NP/OP PCR tests, clearance from a healthcare professional, or resolution of symptoms. In the prospective study, mobile phlebotomists collected whole blood, serum and a nasopharyngeal or oropharyngeal swab from each participant. Participants in the prospective study had the option to provide additional blood draws and questionnaires over a roughly 2-month period. Before DNA extraction, prospective study blood samples were shipped either frozen or at room temperature. In regard to this clone: Its antigen is unknown. Base quality data are lacking; no much larger clone is found one base away.

The sample was PBMCs or T cells enriched from blood (not recorded which). The sequence is built from TRBV18 and TRBJ1-1, and TRBD1 may be the D gene, going by 5 matching bases. The receptor's source is a woman in her sixties or seventies who had recovered from COVID-19. The CDR3 reads CASSRSRGGMNTEAFF. The base sequence is TGTGCCAGCTCGCGATCACGGGGGGGGATGAACACTGAAGCTTTCTTT. Beyond the CDR3, the reference TRBV18 and TRBJ1-1 genes provide the residues; the full variable domain reads: NAGVMQNPRHLVRRRGQEARLRCSPMKGHSHVYWYRQLPEEGLKFMVYLQKENIIDESGMPKERFSAEFPKEGPSILRIQQVVRGDSAAYFCASSRSRGGMNTEAFFGQGTRLTVV.